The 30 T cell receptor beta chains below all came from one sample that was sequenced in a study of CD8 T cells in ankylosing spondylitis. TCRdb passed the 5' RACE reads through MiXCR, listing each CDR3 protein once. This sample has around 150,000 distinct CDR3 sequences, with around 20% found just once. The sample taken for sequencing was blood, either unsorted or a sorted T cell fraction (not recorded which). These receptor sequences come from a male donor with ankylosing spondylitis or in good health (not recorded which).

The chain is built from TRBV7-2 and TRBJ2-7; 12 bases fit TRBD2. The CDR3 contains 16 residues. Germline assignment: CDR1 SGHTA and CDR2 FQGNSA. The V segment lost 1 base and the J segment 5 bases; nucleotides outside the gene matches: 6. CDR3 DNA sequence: TGTGCCAGCAGCTTAGGGGCTAGCGGGAGGGCCCACGAGCAGTACTTC. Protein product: CASSLGASGRAHEQYF.

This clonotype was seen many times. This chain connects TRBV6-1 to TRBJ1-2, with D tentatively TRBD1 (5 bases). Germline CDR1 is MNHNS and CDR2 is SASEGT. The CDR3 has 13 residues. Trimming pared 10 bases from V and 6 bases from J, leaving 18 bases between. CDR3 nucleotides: TGTGCCACCAGACAGTGGGGGGTCGATGGCTACACCTTC. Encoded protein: CATRQWGVDGYTF.

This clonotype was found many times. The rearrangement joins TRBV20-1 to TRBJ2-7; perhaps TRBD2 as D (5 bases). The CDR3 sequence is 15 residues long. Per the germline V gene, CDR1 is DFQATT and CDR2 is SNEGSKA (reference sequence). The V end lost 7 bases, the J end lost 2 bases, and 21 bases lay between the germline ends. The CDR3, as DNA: TGCAGTGACTTAGCCCCCGGACTTTCAACCTACGAGCAGTACTTC. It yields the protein CSDLAPGLSTYEQYF.

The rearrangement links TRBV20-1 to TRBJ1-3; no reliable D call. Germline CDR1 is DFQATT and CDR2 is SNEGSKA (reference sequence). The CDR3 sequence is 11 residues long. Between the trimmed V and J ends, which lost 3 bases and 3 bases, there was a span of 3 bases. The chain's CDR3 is CSASSGNTIYF. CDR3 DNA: TGCAGTGCTAGTAGTGGAAACACCATATATTTT.

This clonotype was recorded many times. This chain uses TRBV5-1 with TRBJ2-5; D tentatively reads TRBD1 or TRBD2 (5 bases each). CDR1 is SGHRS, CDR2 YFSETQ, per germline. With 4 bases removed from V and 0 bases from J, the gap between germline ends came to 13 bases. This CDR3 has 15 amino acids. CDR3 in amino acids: CASSNRDQYQETQYF. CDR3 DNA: TGCGCCAGCAGCAACCGGGACCAATACCAAGAGACCCAGTACTTC.

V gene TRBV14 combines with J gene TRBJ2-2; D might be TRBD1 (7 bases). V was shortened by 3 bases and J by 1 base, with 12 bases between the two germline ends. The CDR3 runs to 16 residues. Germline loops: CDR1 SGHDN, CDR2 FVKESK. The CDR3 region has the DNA TGTGCCAGCAGCCAGTACAGGGGAGGGAACACCGGGGAGCTGTTTTTT. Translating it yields CASSQYRGGNTGELFF.

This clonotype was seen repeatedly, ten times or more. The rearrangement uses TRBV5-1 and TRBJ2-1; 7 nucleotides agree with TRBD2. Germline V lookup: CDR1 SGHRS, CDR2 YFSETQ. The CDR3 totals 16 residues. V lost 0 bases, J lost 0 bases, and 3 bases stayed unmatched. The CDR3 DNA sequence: TGCGCCAGCAGCTTGGGATCGGGGGGCTCCTACAATGAGCAGTTCTTC. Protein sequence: CASSLGSGGSYNEQFF. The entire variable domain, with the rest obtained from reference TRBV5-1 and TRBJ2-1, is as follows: KAGVTQTPRYLIKTRGQQVTLSCSPISGHRSVSWYQQTPGQGLQFLFEYFSETQRNKGNFPGRFSGRQFSNSRSEMNVSTLELGDSALYLCASSLGSGGSYNEQFFGPGTRLTVL.

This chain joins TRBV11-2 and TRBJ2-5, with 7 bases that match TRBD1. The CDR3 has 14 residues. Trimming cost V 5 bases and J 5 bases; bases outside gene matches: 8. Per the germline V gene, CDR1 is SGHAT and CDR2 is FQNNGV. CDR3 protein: CASSQTGRYETQYF. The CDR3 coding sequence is TGTGCCAGCAGCCAGACAGGGAGATATGAGACCCAGTACTTC.

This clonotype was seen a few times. The CDR3 DNA is TGTGCCAGCAGCGCCCGGGACAGGGCTGAGACCCAGTACTTC. This translates into CASSARDRAETQYF. The chain couples TRBV3-1 to TRBJ2-5, with 9 nucleotides matching TRBD1. V lost 5 bases to trimming and J lost 5 bases; unmatched junction nucleotides: 6. Germline V gene lookup returns CDR1 LGHDT and CDR2 YNNKEL (reference sequence). This CDR3 is built from 14 residues.

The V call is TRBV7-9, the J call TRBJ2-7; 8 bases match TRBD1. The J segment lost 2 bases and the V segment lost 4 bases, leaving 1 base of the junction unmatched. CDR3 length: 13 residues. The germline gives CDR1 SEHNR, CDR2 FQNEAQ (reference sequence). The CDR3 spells CASSWTGPYEQYF. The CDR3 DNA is TGTGCCAGCAGCTGGACAGGGCCCTACGAGCAGTACTTC.

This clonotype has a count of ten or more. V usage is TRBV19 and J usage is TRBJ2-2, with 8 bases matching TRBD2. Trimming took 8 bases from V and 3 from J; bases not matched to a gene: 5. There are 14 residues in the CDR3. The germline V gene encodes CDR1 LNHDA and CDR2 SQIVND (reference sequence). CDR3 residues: CASCAGGYTGELFF. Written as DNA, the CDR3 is TGTGCCAGTTGTGCGGGGGGTTACACCGGGGAGCTGTTTTTT. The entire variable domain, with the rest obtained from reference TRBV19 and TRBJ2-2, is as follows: DGGITQSPKYLFRKEGQNVTLSCEQNLNHDAMYWYRQDPGQGLRLIYYSQIVNDFQKGDIAEGYSVSREKKESFPLTVTSAQKNPTAFYLCASCAGGYTGELFFGEGSRLTVL.

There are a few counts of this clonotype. This CDR3 is CASSSGRVVNTEAFF. Written as DNA, the CDR3 is TGCGCCAGCAGCTCAGGCAGGGTAGTGAACACTGAAGCTTTCTTT. The chain couples TRBV5-1 to TRBJ1-1; tentatively, D is TRBD1 (5 bases). Per the germline V gene, CDR1 is SGHRS and CDR2 is YFSETQ. CDR3 length equals 15 residues. The V end was cut by 3 bases, the J end by 0 bases, with 12 bases between.

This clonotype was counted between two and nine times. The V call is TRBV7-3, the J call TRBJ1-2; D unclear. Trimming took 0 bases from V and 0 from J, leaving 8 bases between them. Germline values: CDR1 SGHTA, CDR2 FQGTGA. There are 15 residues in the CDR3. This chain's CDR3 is CASSLTPGANYGYTF. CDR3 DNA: TGTGCCAGCAGCTTAACGCCCGGTGCTAACTATGGCTACACCTTC.

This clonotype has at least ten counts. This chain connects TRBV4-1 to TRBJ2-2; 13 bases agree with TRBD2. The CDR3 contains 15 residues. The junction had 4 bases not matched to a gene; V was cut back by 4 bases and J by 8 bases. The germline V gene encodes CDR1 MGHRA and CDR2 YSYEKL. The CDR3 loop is CASSRGLAGVGELFF. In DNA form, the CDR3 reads TGCGCCAGCAGCCGTGGACTAGCGGGGGTGGGGGAGCTGTTTTTT.

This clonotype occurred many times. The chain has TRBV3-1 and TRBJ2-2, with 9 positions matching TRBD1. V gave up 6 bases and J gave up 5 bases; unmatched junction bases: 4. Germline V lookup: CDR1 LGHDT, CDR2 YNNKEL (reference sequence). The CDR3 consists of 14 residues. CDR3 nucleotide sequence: TGTGCCAGCAGAGGCGGGACAGGGACCGGGGAGCTGTTTTTT. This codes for CASRGGTGTGELFF.

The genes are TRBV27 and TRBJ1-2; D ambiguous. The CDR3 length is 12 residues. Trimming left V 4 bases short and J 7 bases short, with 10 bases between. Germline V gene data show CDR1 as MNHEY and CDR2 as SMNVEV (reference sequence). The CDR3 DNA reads TGTGCCAGCAGTTCCGGCGGGGTTGGCTACACCTTC. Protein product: CASSSGGVGYTF.

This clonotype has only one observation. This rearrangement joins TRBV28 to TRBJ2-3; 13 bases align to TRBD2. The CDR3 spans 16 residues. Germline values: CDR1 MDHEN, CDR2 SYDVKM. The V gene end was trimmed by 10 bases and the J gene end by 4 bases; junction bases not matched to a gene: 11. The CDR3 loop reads CATAGLAGVFADTQYF. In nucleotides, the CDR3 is TGTGCCACCGCTGGACTAGCGGGAGTTTTCGCAGATACGCAGTATTTT. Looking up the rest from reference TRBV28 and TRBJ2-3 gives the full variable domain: DVKVTQSSRYLVKRTGEKVFLECVQDMDHENMFWYRQDPGLGLRLIYFSYDVKMKEKGDIPEGYSVSREKKERFSLILESASTNQTSMYLCATAGLAGVFADTQYFGPGTRLTVL.

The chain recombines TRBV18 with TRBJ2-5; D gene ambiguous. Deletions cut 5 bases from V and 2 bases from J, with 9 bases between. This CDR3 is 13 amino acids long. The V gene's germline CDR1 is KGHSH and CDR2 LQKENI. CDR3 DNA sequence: TGTGCCAGCTCAGGCAGAGATCAAGAGACCCAGTACTTC. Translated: CASSGRDQETQYF. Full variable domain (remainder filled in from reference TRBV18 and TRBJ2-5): NAGVMQNPRHLVRRRGQEARLRCSPMKGHSHVYWYRQLPEEGLKFMVYLQKENIIDESGMPKERFSAEFPKEGPSILRIQQVVRGDSAAYFCASSGRDQETQYFGPGTRLLVL.

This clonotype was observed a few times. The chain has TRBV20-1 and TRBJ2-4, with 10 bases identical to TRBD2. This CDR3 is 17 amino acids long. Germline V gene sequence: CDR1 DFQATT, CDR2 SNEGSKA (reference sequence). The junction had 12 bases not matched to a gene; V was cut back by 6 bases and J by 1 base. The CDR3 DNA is TGCAGTGCCAAAGGCCTAGCGGGAGAAGCGGCCAAAAACATTCAGTACTTC. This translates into CSAKGLAGEAAKNIQYF.

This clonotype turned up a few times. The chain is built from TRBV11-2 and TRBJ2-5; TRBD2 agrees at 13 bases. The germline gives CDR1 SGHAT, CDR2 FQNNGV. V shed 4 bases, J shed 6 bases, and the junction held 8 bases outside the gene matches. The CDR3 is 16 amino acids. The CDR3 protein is CASSSPGTSGIKTQYF. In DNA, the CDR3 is TGTGCCAGCAGCTCACCAGGGACTAGCGGGATAAAGACCCAGTACTTC.

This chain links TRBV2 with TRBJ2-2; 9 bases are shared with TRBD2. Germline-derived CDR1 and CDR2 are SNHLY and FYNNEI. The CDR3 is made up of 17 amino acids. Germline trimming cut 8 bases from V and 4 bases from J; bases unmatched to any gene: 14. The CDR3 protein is CASWLMGGLAATGELFF. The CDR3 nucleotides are TGTGCCAGCTGGTTAATGGGGGGACTAGCTGCCACCGGGGAGCTGTTTTTT.

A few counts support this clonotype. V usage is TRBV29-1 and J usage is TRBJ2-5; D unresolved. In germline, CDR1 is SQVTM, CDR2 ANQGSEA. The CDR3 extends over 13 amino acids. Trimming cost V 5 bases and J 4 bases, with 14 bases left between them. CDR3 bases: TGCAGCGTTAATGAAGGGTTACGAGAGACCCAGTACTTC. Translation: CSVNEGLRETQYF.

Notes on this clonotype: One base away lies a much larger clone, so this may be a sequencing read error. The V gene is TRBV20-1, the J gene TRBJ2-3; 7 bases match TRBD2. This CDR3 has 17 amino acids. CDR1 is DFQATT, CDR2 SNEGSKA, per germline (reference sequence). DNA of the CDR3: TGCAGTGCTAGAGTTCTAGCGGAGATAACTAGCACAGATAGGCAGTATTTT. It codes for CSARVLAEITSTDRQYF.

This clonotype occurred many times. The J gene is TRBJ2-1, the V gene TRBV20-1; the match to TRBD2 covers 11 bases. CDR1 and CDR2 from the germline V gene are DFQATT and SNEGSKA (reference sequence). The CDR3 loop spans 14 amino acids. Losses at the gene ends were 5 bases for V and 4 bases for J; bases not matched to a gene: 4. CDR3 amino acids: CSAPTSGRYNEQFF. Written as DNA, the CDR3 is TGCAGTGCTCCTACTAGCGGGAGATACAATGAGCAGTTCTTC.

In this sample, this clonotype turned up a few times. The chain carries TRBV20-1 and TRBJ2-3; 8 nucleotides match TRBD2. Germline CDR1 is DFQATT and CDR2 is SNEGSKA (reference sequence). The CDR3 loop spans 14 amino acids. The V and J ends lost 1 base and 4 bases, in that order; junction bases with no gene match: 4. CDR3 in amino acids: CSARAGGNPDTQYF. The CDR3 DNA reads TGCAGTGCTAGAGCGGGGGGGAATCCAGATACGCAGTATTTT.

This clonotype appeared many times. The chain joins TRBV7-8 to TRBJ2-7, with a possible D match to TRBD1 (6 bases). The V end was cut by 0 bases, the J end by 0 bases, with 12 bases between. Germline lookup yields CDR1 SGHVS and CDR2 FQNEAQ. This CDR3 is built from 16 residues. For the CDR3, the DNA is TGTGCCAGCAGCTTAGCGAGACAGGCCCTCTCCTACGAGCAGTACTTC. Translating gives CASSLARQALSYEQYF.

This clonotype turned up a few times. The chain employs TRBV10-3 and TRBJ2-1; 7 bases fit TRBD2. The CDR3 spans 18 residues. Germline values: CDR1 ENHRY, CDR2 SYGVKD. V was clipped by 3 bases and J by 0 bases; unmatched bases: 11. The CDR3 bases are TGTGCCATCAGTGAACCTATATCAGCGGGGCCCTCCTACAATGAGCAGTTCTTC. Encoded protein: CAISEPISAGPSYNEQFF.

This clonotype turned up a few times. The CDR3 DNA follows: TGTGCCAGCAGCTCAGCGCTTACCAGCTCTGGGGCCAACGTCCTGACTTTC. It encodes CASSSALTSSGANVLTF. The chain carries TRBV28 and TRBJ2-6; D call uncertain. V was shortened by 6 bases and J by 0 bases, with 15 bases between the two germline ends. The germline V gene encodes CDR1 MDHEN and CDR2 SYDVKM. CDR3 size: 17 residues.

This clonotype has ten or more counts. In DNA form, the CDR3 reads TGTGCCACCAGTGATTCCGCCAGGTACGAGCAGTACTTC. It codes for CATSDSARYEQYF. The V call is TRBV24-1, the J call TRBJ2-7; D is unresolved. The germline V gene has CDR1 KGHDR and CDR2 SFDVKD. This CDR3 contains 13 residues. V was clipped by 2 bases and J by 4 bases, with 8 bases between them.

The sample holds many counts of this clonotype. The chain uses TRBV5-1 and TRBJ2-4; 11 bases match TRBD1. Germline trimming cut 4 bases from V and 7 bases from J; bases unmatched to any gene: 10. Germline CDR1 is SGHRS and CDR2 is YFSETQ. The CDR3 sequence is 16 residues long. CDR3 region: CASSQGQGAEVNIQYF. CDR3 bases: TGCGCCAGCAGCCAAGGACAGGGGGCAGAGGTTAACATTCAGTACTTC.